This is a list of T cell receptor beta chains from one sample in a study of blood T cells in healthy people across ages. TCRdb used MiXCR to reprocess the 5' RACE reads, holding one entry per CDR3 protein. The sample includes 500,000 to 650,000 distinct CDR3 sequences, about 25% of them seen just once. This sample was shared with a second study, whose subject was T cells of mothers and their children.

Sequenced material: blood. Receptors originate from a boy under 10 years old in good health. The CDR3 runs from the conserved cysteine through the conserved F or W. The D gene is left open where the match is weak. Part of the rows lack a size; the others show once, few, many or a class for expanded clones.

cdr3_aa,cdr3_nt,j_call,clone_size,v_call,d_call
CASSARGTEAFF,TGTGCCAGCTCGGCCAGGGGTACTGAAGCTTTCTTT,TRBJ1-1,.,TRBV18,.
CASSQLNQPQHF,TGTGCCAGCAGCCAGCTAAATCAGCCCCAGCATTTT,TRBJ1-5,.,TRBV4-2,.
CASSRTGPPSTDTQYF,TGTGCCAGCAGCCGGACAGGTCCTCCTAGCACAGATACGCAGTATTTT,TRBJ2-3,.,TRBV7-4,TRBD1
CASSLAVPSTGELFF,TGTGCCAGCAGCTTAGCGGTACCCTCCACCGGGGAGCTGTTTTTT,TRBJ2-2,.,TRBV7-9,.
CASSNDQVRYNEQFF,TGTGCCAGCAGTAACGACCAGGTGCGTTACAATGAGCAGTTCTTC,TRBJ2-1,.,TRBV6-2/TRBV6-3,.
CASSSPGGRYEQYF,TGTGCCAGCAGTTCACCGGGGGGAAGGTACGAGCAGTACTTC,TRBJ2-7,.,TRBV12-3/TRBV12-4,TRBD2
CSVAGQFGRRLYGYTF,TGCAGCGTCGCGGGCCAGTTTGGTCGGAGGCTCTATGGCTACACCTTC,TRBJ1-2,few,TRBV29-1,.
CSASNLPGLAQETQYF,TGCAGTGCCTCAAATCTACCGGGACTAGCCCAAGAGACCCAGTACTTC,TRBJ2-5,few,TRBV20-1,TRBD2
CASSFEVVGHGYTF,TGTGCCAGCAGCTTCGAGGTCGTGGGACATGGCTACACCTTC,TRBJ1-2,many,TRBV7-9,.
CATSRADEKLFF,TGTGCCACTAGTCGGGCCGATGAAAAACTGTTTTTT,TRBJ1-4,.,TRBV10-3,.
CAGSPDGEETQYF,TGTGCCGGTAGCCCGGACGGGGAAGAGACCCAGTACTTC,TRBJ2-5,few,TRBV19,.
CASSPDRPNTEAFF,TGCGCCAGCAGCCCCGACAGGCCGAACACTGAAGCTTTCTTT,TRBJ1-1,few,TRBV5-1,.
CASSRRFQETQYF,TGTGCCAGCAGTAGAAGATTCCAAGAGACCCAGTACTTC,TRBJ2-5,few,TRBV6-2/TRBV6-3,.
CASSLELYGSSGDTQYF,TGTGCCAGCAGCTTAGAACTTTACGGGAGTTCAGGAGATACGCAGTATTTT,TRBJ2-3,few,TRBV7-6,.
CSARAWTEHNYGYTF,TGCAGTGCTAGAGCTTGGACAGAACATAACTATGGCTACACCTTC,TRBJ1-2,.,TRBV20-1,.
CASSSVRDRVNEQFF,TGTGCCAGCAGCTCCGTCCGGGACAGGGTGAATGAGCAGTTCTTC,TRBJ2-1,.,TRBV11-2,TRBD1
CASSYFGLPYEQYF,TGTGCCAGCAGTTACTTTGGACTCCCCTACGAGCAGTACTTC,TRBJ2-7,few,TRBV6-2/TRBV6-3,.
CAWGTLRGNADTQYF,TGTGCCTGGGGGACACTCAGGGGGAACGCAGATACGCAGTATTTT,TRBJ2-3,few,TRBV30,TRBD1
CASSQSAWSSLFTDTQYF,TGTGCCAGCAGCCAAAGCGCCTGGAGCAGTCTCTTCACAGATACGCAGTATTTT,TRBJ2-3,.,TRBV3-1,.
CSAGQGRPGYTF,TGCAGCGCCGGACAGGGAAGGCCAGGCTACACCTTC,TRBJ1-2,few,TRBV29-1,TRBD1
CASSPRDSPLGQYF,TGTGCCAGCAGCCCTCGGGACAGTCCTTTAGGGCAGTACTTC,TRBJ2-5,.,TRBV14,TRBD1
CASSLARDKDYGYTF,TGTGCCAGCAGCTTAGCGAGGGACAAGGACTATGGCTACACCTTC,TRBJ1-2,few,TRBV7-9,.
CAGSSRGTGPYGYTF,TGTGCCGGCAGCTCTCGGGGGACAGGGCCCTATGGCTACACCTTC,TRBJ1-2,.,TRBV7-9,TRBD1
CASSAGGSVDEQFF,TGTGCCAGCAGCGCGGGGGGGAGCGTGGATGAGCAGTTCTTC,TRBJ2-1,few,TRBV7-9,TRBD2
CASRDGDYLNNEQFF,TGTGCCAGCAGGGACGGGGACTACTTAAACAATGAGCAGTTCTTC,TRBJ2-1,.,TRBV6-6,TRBD2
CASSPLTGIQETQYF,TGTGCCAGCTCACCCTTGACAGGGATCCAAGAGACCCAGTACTTC,TRBJ2-5,.,TRBV18,TRBD1
CASSGQVNYGYTF,TGTGCCAGCAGTGGACAGGTTAACTATGGCTACACCTTC,TRBJ1-2,.,TRBV6-6,TRBD1
CATSREAGLAGANVLTF,TGTGCCACCAGCAGAGAGGCGGGATTAGCTGGGGCCAACGTCCTGACTTTC,TRBJ2-6,few,TRBV15,.
CASSLDGGGGGDTQYF,TGTGCCAGCAGCTTGGACGGCGGGGGAGGCGGAGATACGCAGTATTTT,TRBJ2-3,.,TRBV5-5,TRBD2
CASSYPPGRRAYEQYF,TGTGCCAGCAGTTACCCTCCGGGACGGCGGGCCTACGAGCAGTACTTC,TRBJ2-7,.,TRBV6-6,.
CSATAGTRDYEQYF,TGCAGTGCTACCGCCGGGACCAGAGACTACGAGCAGTACTTC,TRBJ2-7,few,TRBV20-1,.
CASNPSGAVAKNIQYF,TGTGCCAGCAATCCTAGCGGGGCCGTGGCCAAAAACATTCAGTACTTC,TRBJ2-4,.,TRBV6-6,TRBD2
CASSRIRGLSGHGNTIYF,TGTGCCAGCAGCAGAATTCGGGGGCTATCAGGGCATGGAAACACCATATATTTT,TRBJ1-3,.,TRBV7-9,.
CSVEDRGSYEQYF,TGCAGCGTTGAAGATAGGGGCTCCTACGAGCAGTACTTC,TRBJ2-7,many,TRBV29-1,.
CSASPVGGSYNEQFF,TGCAGTGCTAGTCCGGTGGGAGGGTCCTACAATGAGCAGTTCTTC,TRBJ2-1,.,TRBV20-1,TRBD2
CASSLGVRAWGYTF,TGCGCCAGCAGCTTGGGCGTCAGGGCGTGGGGCTACACCTTC,TRBJ1-2,.,TRBV5-1,.
CASSEEGGADTQYF,TGTGCCAGCAGTGAAGAAGGAGGTGCAGATACGCAGTATTTT,TRBJ2-3,.,TRBV6-1,.
CASSDPRVYTF,TGTGCCAGCAGTGATCCCCGTGTCTACACCTTC,TRBJ1-2,few,TRBV2,.
CAISEQAEAFF,TGTGCCATCAGTGAGCAGGCTGAAGCTTTCTTT,TRBJ1-1,.,TRBV10-3,.
CSARMAGQETQYF,TGCAGTGCTAGAATGGCGGGGCAAGAGACCCAGTACTTC,TRBJ2-5,.,TRBV20-1,.
CASSVEGAGANVLTF,TGTGCCAGCAGCGTAGAAGGGGCAGGGGCCAACGTCCTGACTTTC,TRBJ2-6,.,TRBV9,.
CASGTTSGRYNEQFF,TGTGCTAGTGGCACGACTAGCGGGAGGTACAATGAGCAGTTCTTC,TRBJ2-1,few,TRBV12-5,TRBD2
CASSVVGGGQDTQYF,TGTGCCAGCAGCGTAGTCGGGGGGGGACAAGATACGCAGTATTTT,TRBJ2-3,.,TRBV9,TRBD2
CASSFSGDGTDTQYF,TGTGCCAGCAGCTTCAGCGGGGATGGCACAGATACGCAGTATTTT,TRBJ2-3,.,TRBV7-2,TRBD2
CASSLLGQNTEAFF,TGTGCCAGCAGCCTGTTAGGACAGAACACTGAAGCTTTCTTT,TRBJ1-1,.,TRBV9,.
CASKRGNSYEQYF,TGTGCCAGCAAACGGGGGAATTCCTACGAGCAGTACTTC,TRBJ2-7,.,TRBV12-3/TRBV12-4,.
CASVPGTGAYEQYF,TGTGCCAGCGTCCCCGGGACAGGAGCCTACGAGCAGTACTTC,TRBJ2-7,few,TRBV2,TRBD1
CASSFGGTTYEQYF,TGTGCCAGCAGCTTCGGGGGTACTACCTACGAGCAGTACTTC,TRBJ2-7,.,TRBV11-2,.
CASSIATGRGDGYTF,TGTGCCAGTAGTATAGCCACCGGTCGAGGTGACGGCTACACCTTC,TRBJ1-2,.,TRBV19,.
CASSDTGIQKNIQYF,TGTGCCAGCAGCGACACCGGTATCCAAAAAAACATTCAGTACTTC,TRBJ2-4,few,TRBV7-2,.
CASSHGQLDTQYF,TGTGCCAGCAGTCACGGACAGCTAGATACGCAGTATTTT,TRBJ2-3,.,TRBV2,.
CASSLDTWGNEQFF,TGTGCCAGCAGCTTGGACACTTGGGGCAATGAGCAGTTCTTC,TRBJ2-1,.,TRBV5-4,.
CASSYGGLAGYNEQFF,TGTGCCAGCAGTTACGGGGGACTAGCGGGCTACAATGAGCAGTTCTTC,TRBJ2-1,few,TRBV6-2/TRBV6-3,TRBD2
CASSLTGEGYEQYF,TGTGCCAGCAGTTTGACAGGGGAAGGCTACGAGCAGTACTTC,TRBJ2-7,.,TRBV27,TRBD1
CASSQDAGAYGYTF,TGCGCCAGCAGCCAAGATGCAGGGGCCTATGGCTACACCTTC,TRBJ1-2,.,TRBV4-1,.
CASSTKKNTEAFF,TGTGCCAGCAGTACCAAAAAAAACACTGAAGCTTTCTTT,TRBJ1-1,.,TRBV6-5,.
CASSTQGAKNIQYF,TGTGCCAGCAGTACACAGGGGGCCAAAAACATTCAGTACTTC,TRBJ2-4,.,TRBV2,TRBD1